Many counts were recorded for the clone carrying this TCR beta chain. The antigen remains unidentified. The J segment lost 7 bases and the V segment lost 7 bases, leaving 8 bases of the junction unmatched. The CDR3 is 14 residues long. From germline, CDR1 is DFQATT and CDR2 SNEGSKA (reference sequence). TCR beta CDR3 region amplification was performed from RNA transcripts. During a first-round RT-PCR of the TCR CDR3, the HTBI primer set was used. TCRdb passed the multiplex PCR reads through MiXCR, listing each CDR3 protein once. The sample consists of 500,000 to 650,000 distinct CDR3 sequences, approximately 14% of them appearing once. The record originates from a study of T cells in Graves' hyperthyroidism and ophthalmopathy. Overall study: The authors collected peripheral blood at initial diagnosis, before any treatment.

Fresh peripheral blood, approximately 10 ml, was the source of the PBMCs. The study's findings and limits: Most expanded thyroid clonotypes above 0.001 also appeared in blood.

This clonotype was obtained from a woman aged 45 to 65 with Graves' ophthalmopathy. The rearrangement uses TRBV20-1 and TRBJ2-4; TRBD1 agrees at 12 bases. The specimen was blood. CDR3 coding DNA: TGCAGTGTACTGCCGGGACAGGGGGCTAACATTCAGTACTTC. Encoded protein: CSVLPGQGANIQYF.